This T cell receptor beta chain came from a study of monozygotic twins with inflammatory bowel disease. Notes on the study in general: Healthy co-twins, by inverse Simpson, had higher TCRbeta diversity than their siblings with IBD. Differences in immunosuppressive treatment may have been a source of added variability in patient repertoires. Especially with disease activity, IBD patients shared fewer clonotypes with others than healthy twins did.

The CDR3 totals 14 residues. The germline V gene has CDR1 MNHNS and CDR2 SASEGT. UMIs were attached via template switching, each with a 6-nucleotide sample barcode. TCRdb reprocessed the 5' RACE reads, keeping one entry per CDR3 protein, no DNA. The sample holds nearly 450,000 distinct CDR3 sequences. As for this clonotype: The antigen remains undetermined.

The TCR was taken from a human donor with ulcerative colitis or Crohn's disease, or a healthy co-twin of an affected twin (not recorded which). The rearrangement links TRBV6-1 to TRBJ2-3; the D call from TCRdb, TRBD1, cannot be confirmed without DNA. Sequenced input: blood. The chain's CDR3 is CASRGSGGKDTQYF.